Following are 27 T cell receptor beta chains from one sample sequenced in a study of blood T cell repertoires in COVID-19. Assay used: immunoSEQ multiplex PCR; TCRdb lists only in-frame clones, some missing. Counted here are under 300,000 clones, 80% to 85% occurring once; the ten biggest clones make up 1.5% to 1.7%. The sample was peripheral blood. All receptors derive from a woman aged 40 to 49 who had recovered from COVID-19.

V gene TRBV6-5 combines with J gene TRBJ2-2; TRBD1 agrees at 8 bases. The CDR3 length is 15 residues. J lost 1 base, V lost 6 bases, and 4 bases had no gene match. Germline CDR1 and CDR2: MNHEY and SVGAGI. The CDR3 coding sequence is TGTGCCAGCAGGTCACAGGGGGAGAACACCGGGGAGCTGTTTTTT. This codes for CASRSQGENTGELFF.

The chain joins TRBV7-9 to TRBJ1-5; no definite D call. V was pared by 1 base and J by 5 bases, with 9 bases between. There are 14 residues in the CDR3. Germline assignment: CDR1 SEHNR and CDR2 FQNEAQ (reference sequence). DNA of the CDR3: TGTGCCAGCAGCTTAGGAGAGGGAGATCAGCCCCAGCATTTT. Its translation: CASSLGEGDQPQHF.

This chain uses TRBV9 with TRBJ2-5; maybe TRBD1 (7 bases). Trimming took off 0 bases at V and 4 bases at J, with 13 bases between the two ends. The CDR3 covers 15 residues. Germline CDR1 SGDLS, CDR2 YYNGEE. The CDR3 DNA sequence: TGTGCCAGCAGCGTAGGGGCAGGGGGGCGAGAGACCCAGTACTTC. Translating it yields CASSVGAGGRETQYF.

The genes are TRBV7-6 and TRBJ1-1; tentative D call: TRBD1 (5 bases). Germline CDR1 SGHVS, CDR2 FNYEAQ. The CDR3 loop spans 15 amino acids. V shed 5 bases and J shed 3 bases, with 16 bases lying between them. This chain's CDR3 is CASSPAQGTDTEAFF. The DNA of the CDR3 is TGTGCCAGCAGCCCGGCCCAGGGCACAGACACTGAAGCTTTCTTT.

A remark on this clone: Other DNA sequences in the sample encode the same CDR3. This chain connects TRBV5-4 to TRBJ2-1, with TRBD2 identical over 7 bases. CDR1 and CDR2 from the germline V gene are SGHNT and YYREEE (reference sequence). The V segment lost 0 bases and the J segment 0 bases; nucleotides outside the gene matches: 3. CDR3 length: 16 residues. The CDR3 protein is CASSLAGGSSYNEQFF. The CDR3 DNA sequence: TGTGCCAGCAGCTTGGCCGGCGGGAGCTCCTACAATGAGCAGTTCTTC.

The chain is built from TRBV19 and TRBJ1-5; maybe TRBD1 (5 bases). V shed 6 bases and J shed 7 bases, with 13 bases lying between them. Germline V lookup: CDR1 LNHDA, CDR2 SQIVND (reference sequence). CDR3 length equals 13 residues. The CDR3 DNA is TGTGCCAGTAGCCTTGGGGCTGGACAGCCCCAGCATTTT. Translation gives CASSLGAGQPQHF. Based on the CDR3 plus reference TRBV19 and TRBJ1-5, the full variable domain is DGGITQSPKYLFRKEGQNVTLSCEQNLNHDAMYWYRQDPGQGLRLIYYSQIVNDFQKGDIAEGYSVSREKKESFPLTVTSAQKNPTAFYLCASSLGAGQPQHFGDGTRLSIL.

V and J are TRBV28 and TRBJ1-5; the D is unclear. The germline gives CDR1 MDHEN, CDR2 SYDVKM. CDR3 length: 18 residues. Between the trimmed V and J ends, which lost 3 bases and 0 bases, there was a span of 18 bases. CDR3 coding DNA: TGTGCCAGCAGTTTTGGCAACCTTGTCGAATCTAGCAATCAGCCCCAGCATTTT. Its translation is CASSFGNLVESSNQPQHF.

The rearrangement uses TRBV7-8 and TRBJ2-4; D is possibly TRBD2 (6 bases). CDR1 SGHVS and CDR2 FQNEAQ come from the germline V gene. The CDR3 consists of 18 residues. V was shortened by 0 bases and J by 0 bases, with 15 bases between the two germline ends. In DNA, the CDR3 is TGTGCCAGCAGCTTAGCGCGGGATCAACAGATAGCCAAAAACATTCAGTACTTC. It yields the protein CASSLARDQQIAKNIQYF.

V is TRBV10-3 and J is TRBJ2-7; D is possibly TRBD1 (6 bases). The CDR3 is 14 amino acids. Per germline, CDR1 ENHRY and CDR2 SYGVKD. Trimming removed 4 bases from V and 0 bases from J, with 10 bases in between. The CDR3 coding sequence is TGTGCCATCAGTGCGTTAGGGGGCTCCTACGAGCAGTACTTC. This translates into CAISALGGSYEQYF.

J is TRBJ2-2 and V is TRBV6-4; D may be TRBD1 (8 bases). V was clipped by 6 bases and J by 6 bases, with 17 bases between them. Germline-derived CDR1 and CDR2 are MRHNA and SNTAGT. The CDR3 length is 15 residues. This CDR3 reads CASRGQGGVPGELFF. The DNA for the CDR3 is TGTGCCAGCAGAGGACAGGGAGGGGTCCCCGGGGAGCTGTTTTTT.

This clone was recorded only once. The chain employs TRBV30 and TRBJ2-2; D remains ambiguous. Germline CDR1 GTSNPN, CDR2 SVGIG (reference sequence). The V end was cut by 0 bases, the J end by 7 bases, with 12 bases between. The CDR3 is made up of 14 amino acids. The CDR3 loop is CAWSVRFLDGELFF. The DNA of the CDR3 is TGTGCCTGGAGTGTACGGTTCCTCGACGGGGAGCTGTTTTTT.

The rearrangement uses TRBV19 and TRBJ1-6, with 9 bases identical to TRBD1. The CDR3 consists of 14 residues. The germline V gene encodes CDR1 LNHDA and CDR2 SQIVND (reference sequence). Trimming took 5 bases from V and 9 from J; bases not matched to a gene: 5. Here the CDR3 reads CASSPGQGFSPLHF. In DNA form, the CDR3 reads TGTGCCAGTAGTCCGGGACAGGGATTTTCACCCCTCCACTTT.

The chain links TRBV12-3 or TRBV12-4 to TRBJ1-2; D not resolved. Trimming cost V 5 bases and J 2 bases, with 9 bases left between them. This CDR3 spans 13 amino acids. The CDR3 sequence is CASSLTRNYGYTF. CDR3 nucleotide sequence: TGTGCCAGCAGTCTCACAAGAAACTATGGCTACACCTTC.

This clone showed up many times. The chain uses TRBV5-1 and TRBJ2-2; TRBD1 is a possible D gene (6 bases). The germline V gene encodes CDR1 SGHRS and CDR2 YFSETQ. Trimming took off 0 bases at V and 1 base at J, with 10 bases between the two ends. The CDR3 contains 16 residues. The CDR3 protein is CASSLAVRGNTGELFF. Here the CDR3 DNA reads TGCGCCAGCAGCTTGGCTGTCAGGGGGAACACCGGGGAGCTGTTTTTT.

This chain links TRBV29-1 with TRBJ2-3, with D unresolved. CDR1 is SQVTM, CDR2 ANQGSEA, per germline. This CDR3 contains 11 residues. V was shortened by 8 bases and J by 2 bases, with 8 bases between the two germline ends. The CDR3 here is CSIIFTDTQYF. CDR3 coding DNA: TGCAGCATAATATTCACAGATACGCAGTATTTT.

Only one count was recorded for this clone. The CDR3 region has the DNA TGTGCCAGCAGAATCGGGGAGGTGAACACTGAAGCTTTCTTT. Translating it yields CASRIGEVNTEAFF. This sequence joins TRBV2 and TRBJ1-1; no clear D gene. The V end was cut by 6 bases, the J end by 0 bases, with 11 bases between. CDR3 length equals 14 residues. The germline V gene encodes CDR1 SNHLY and CDR2 FYNNEI.

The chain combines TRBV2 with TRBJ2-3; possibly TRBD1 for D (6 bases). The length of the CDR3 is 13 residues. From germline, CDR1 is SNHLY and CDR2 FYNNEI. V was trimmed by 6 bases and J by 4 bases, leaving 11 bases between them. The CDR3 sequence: CASRQGSADTQYF. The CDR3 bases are TGTGCCAGCAGACAGGGATCCGCAGATACGCAGTATTTT.

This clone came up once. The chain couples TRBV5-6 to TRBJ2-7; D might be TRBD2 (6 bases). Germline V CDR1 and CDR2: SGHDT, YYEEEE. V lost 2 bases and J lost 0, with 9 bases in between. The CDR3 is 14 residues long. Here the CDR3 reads CASSFAGFSYEQYF. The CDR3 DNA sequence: TGTGCCAGCAGCTTCGCGGGGTTCTCCTACGAGCAGTACTTC.

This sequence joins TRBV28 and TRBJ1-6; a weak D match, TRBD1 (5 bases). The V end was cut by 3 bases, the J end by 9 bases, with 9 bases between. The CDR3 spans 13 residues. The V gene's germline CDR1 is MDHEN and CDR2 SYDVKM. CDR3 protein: CASSFGGTSPLHF. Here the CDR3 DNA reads TGTGCCAGCAGTTTTGGGGGGACTTCACCCCTCCACTTT.

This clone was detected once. Here the CDR3 reads CASSLRQGYEQFF. The CDR3 DNA reads as TGTGCCAGCAGTCTACGACAGGGGTATGAGCAGTTCTTC. This rearrangement joins TRBV12-3 or TRBV12-4 to TRBJ2-1; 8 nucleotides agree with TRBD1. The junction had 5 bases not matched to a gene; V was cut back by 5 bases and J by 8 bases. There are 13 residues in the CDR3.

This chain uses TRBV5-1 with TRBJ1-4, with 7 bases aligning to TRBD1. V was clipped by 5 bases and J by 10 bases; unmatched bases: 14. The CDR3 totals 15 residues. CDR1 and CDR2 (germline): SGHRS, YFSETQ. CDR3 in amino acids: CASRAQGNQDGKLFF. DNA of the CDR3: TGCGCCAGCAGGGCACAGGGGAACCAGGATGGAAAACTGTTTTTT.

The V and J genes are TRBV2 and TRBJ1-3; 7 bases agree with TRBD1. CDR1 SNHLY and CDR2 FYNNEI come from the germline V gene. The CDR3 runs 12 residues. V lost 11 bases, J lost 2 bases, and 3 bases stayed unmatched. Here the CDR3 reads CAGRGPGNTIYF. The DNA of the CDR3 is TGTGCCGGAAGGGGGCCTGGAAACACCATATATTTT.

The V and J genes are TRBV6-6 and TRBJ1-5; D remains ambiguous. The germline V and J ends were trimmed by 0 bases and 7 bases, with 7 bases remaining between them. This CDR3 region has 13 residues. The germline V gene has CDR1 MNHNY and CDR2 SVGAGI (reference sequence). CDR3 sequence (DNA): TGTGCCAGCAGTTACTCGAGCCAACAGCCCCAGCATTTT. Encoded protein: CASSYSSQQPQHF.

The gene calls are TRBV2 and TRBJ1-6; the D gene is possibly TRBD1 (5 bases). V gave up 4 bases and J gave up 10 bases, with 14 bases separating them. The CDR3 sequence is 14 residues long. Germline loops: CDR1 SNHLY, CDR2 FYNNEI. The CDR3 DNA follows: TGTGCCAGCAGTGCCCTCCAGGGCCGGTCACCCCTCCACTTT. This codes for CASSALQGRSPLHF.

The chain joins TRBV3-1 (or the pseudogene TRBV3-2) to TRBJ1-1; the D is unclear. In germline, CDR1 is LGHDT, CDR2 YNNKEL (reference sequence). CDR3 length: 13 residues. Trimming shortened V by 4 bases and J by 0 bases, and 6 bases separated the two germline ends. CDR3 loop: CASSLFMNTEAFF. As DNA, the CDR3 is TGTGCCAGCAGCCTGTTTATGAACACTGAAGCTTTCTTT.

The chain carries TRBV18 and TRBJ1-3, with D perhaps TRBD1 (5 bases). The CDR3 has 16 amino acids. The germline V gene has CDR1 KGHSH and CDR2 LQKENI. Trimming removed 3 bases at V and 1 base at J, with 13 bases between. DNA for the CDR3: TGTGCCAGCTCACCCCGACAGTTAACTTCTGGAAACACCATATATTTT. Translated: CASSPRQLTSGNTIYF.

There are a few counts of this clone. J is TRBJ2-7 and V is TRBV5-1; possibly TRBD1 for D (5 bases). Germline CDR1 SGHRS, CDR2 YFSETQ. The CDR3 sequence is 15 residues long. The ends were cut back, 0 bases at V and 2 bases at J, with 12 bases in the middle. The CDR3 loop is CASSLEGPRAYEQYF. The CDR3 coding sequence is TGCGCCAGCAGCTTGGAAGGACCCAGGGCCTACGAGCAGTACTTC.